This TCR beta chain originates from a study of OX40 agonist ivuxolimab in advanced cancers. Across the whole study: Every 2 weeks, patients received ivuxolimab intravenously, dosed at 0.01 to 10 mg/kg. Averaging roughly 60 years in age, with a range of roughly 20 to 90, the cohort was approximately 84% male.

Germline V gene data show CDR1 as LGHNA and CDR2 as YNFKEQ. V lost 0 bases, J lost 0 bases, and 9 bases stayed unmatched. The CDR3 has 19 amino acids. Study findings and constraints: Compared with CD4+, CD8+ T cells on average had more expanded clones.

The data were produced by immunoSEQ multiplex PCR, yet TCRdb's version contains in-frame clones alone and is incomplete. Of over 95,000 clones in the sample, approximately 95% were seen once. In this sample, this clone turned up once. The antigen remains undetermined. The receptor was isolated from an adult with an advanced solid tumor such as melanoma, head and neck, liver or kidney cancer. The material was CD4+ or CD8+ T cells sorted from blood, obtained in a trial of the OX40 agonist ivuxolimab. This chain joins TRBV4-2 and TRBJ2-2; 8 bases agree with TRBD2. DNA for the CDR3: TGTGCCAGCAGCCAAGAACGGAATAGCGGGATGTCGAACACCGGGGAGCTGTTTTTT. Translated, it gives CASSQERNSGMSNTGELFF.